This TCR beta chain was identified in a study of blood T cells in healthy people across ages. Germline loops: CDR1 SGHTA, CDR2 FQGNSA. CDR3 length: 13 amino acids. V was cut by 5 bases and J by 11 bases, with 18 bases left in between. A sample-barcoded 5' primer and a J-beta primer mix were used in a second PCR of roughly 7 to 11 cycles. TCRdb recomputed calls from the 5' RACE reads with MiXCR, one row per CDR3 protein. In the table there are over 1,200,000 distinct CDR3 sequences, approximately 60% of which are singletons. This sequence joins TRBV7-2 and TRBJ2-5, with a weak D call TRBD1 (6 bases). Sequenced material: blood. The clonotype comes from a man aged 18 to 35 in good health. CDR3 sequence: CASSPGQLNEQYF. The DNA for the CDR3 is TGTGCCAGCAGCCCCGGACAGCTCAATGAGCAGTACTTC.